These 2 T cell receptor beta chains share one sample of origin, sequenced in a study of blood T cell repertoires in COVID-19. Profiled with immunoSEQ multiplex PCR; TCRdb holds only in-frame clones, not every one. The top ten clones hold 1.4% of a sample with 400,000 to 500,000 clones, roughly 89% of them seen once. The specimen was peripheral blood. All receptors derive from a woman aged 25 to 45 with active or convalescent COVID-19.

V is TRBV6-1 and J is TRBJ1-1, with D possibly matching TRBD1 (5 bases). Germline V CDR1 and CDR2: MNHNS, SASEGT. V lost 3 bases to trimming and J lost 3 bases, with 8 bases between them. The CDR3 consists of 13 residues. The CDR3 nucleotides are TGTGCCAGCAGTGATCGGGGGGACACTGAAGCTTTCTTT. Translation gives CASSDRGDTEAFF.

This clone was counted a single time. The rearrangement links TRBV10-3 to TRBJ1-1; the D is unclear. The CDR3 is made up of 13 amino acids. Between the trimmed V and J ends, which lost 3 bases and 1 base, there was a span of 6 bases. Germline-derived CDR1 and CDR2 are ENHRY and SYGVKD. This CDR3 is CAISDSKNTEAFF. CDR3 DNA: TGTGCCATCAGTGACAGTAAGAACACTGAAGCTTTCTTT.